The sequence of this T cell receptor (beta chain) was determined in a study of PD-1 blockade in classical Hodgkin lymphoma. Across the whole study: With a 2-week interval, patients received intravenous nivolumab at 3 mg/kg. Points from the study as a whole: Patients who initiated nivolumab within 1 year of ASCT were excluded. Newly diagnosed patients had baseline TCR diversity that was reportedly lower than that of healthy donors.

CDR1 and CDR2 from the germline V gene are SNHLY and FYNNEI. V shed 6 bases and J shed 7 bases, with 6 bases lying between them. The CDR3 is 11 residues long. Remarks on this clone: As yet, its antigen is unknown. Other DNA sequences in this specimen translate into the identical CDR3.

Every patient experienced relapse after autologous stem cell transplantation, and brentuximab vedotin exposure varied. Repertoires were generated with immunoSEQ multiplex PCR, while TCRdb's copy carries only in-frame clones and drops some. The data show about 98,000 clones, roughly 92% seen once. The J gene is TRBJ2-2, the V gene TRBV2; D is uncertain. The sequence derives from a human donor with classical Hodgkin lymphoma. Sequenced material: peripheral blood mononuclear cells (PBMCs), taken at baseline. The CDR3 coding sequence is TGTGCCAGCAGAGGCCTCGGGGAGCTGTTTTTT. Encoded protein: CASRGLGELFF.